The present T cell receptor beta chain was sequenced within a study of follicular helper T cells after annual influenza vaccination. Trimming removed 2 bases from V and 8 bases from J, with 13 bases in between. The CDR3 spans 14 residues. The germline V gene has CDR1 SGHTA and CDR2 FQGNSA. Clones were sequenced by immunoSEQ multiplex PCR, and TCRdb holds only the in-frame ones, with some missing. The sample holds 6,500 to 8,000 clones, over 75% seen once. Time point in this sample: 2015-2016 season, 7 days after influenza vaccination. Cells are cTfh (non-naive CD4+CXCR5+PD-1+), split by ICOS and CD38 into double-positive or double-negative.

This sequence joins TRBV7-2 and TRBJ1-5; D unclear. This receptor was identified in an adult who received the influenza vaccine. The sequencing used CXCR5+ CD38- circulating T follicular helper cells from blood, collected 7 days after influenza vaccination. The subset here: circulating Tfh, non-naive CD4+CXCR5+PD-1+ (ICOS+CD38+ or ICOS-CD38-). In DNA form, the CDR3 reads TGTGCCAGCAGCTTATTGCCAGTTCGGGAGCCCCAGCATTTT. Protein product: CASSLLPVREPQHF.